The 3 T cell receptor beta chains presented below share a single source sample, sequenced in a study of T cells after yellow fever vaccination. TCRdb independently ran MiXCR on the 5' RACE reads; one entry per CDR3 protein. The sample has about 550,000 distinct CDR3 sequences, under 25% seen once. Sequenced material: PBMCs, taken 15 days after the yellow fever booster vaccination. These receptors all stem from a young man who received the YFV17D yellow fever vaccine.

The chain employs TRBV3-1 and TRBJ1-1; 7 bases are shared with TRBD1. Germline loops: CDR1 LGHDT, CDR2 YNNKEL (reference sequence). The junction had 7 bases not matched to a gene; V was cut back by 2 bases and J by 7 bases. This CDR3 contains 14 residues. CDR3 amino acids: CASSQTYRDSEAFF. For the CDR3, the DNA is TGTGCCAGCAGCCAAACCTACCGGGACAGTGAAGCTTTCTTT.

The chain combines TRBV27 with TRBJ2-3; D gene unclear. Trimming pared 4 bases from V and 4 bases from J, leaving 6 bases between. Germline lookup yields CDR1 MNHEY and CDR2 SMNVEV (reference sequence). The CDR3 runs 12 residues. The CDR3 DNA sequence: TGTGCCAGCAGTTCCGTGTCAGATACGCAGTATTTT. Translation: CASSSVSDTQYF.

This clonotype came up a few times. The chain couples TRBV10-3 to TRBJ2-1; 7 positions agree with TRBD2. With 8 bases clipped from V and 4 bases from J, the junction kept 8 bases outside the gene matches. Germline loops: CDR1 ENHRY, CDR2 SYGVKD. The CDR3 totals 14 residues. CDR3: CAIWEGLNYNEQFF. CDR3 sequence (DNA): TGTGCCATCTGGGAGGGCCTAAATTACAATGAGCAGTTCTTC.